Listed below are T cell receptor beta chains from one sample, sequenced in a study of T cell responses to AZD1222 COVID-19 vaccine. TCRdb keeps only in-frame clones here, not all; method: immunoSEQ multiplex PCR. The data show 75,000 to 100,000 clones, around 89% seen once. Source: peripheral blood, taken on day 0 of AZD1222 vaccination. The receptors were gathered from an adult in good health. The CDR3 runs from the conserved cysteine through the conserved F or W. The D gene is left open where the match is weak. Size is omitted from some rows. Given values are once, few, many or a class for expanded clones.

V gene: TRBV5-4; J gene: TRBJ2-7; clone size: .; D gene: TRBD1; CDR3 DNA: TGTGCCAGCAGCGTAGACAGGGGGACCTACGAGCAGTACTTC; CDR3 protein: CASSVDRGTYEQYF
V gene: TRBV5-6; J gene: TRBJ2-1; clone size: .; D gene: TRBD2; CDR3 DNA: TGTGCCAGCAGCTTGTGGGGAGGGTCCAATGAGCAGTTCTTC; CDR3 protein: CASSLWGGSNEQFF
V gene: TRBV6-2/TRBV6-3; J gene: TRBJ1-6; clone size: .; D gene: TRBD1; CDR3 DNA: TGTGCCAGCAGTTCCCAGGGGACAGTTAATTCACCCCTCCACTTT; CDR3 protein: CASSSQGTVNSPLHF
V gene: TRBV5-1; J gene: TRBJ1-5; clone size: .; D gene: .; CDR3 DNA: TGCGCCAGCAGCTTGGCCGGGGGCATTAATCAGCCCCAGCATTTT; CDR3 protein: CASSLAGGINQPQHF
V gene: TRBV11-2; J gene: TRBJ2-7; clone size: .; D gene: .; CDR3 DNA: TGTGCCAGCAGGTCGGACACCGTCGAGCAGTACTTC; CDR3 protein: CASRSDTVEQYF
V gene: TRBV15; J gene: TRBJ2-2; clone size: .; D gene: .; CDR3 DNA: TGTGCCACCAGTTGGCAGACCCTTAACACCGGGGAGCTGTTTTTT; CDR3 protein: CATSWQTLNTGELFF
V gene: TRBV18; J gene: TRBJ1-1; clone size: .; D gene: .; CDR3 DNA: TGTGCCAGCTCCACACGGGACCCCCTCACTGAAGCTTTCTTT; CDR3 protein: CASSTRDPLTEAFF
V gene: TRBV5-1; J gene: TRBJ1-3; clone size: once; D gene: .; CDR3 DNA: TGCGCCAGCAGCCAGACCAGGGGTGGAAACACCATATATTTT; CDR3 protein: CASSQTRGGNTIYF
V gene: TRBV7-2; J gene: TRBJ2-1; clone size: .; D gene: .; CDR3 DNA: TGTGCCAGCAGCCTCGTGGGGATCCTCTACAATGAGCAGTTCTTC; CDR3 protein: CASSLVGILYNEQFF
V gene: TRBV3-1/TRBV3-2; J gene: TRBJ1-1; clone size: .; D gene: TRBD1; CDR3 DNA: TGTGCCAGCAGCCAAGATGGGGGACAGCGGATTATGAACACTGAAGCTTTCTTT; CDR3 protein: CASSQDGGQRIMNTEAFF
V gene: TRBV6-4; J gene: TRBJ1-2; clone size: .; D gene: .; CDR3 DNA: TGTGCCAGCAGTCCCACCAGTTCCGAACCCGGTGGGAGCTATGGCTACACCTTC; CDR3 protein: CASSPTSSEPGGSYGYTF
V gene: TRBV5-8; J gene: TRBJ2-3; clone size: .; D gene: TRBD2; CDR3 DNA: TGTGCCAGCAGCTTGGCCGGAGCGGGAGGACGTACGCAGTATTTT; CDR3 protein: CASSLAGAGGRTQYF
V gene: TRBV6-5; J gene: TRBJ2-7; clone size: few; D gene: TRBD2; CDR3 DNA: TGTGCCAGCAGTTACTCGTCTAGCGGAAACTACGAGCAGTACTTC; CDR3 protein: CASSYSSSGNYEQYF
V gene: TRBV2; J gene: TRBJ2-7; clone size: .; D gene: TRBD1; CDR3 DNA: TGTGCCAGTCTCGACAGGGGGCGAGGCGAGCAGTACTTC; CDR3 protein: CASLDRGRGEQYF
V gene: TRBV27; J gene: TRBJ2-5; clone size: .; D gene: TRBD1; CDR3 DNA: TGTGCCGCCCGACAGGGGCAAGAGACCCAGTACTTC; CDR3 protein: CAARQGQETQYF
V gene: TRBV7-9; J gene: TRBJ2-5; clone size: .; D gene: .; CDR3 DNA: TGTGCCAGCAGCCCGGAGCGTTGGAGGGGAGAAGAGACCCAGTACTTC; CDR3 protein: CASSPERWRGEETQYF
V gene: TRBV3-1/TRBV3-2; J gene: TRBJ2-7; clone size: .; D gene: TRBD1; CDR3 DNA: TGTGCCAGCAGCCAGACCGGGACAGGCCCCTACGAGCAGTACTTC; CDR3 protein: CASSQTGTGPYEQYF